The sequence of this T cell receptor beta chain was determined in a study of blood T cell repertoires in COVID-19. As for the study in general: Samples taken during acute and convalescent COVID-19 were collected in the United States, Italy and Spain.

The CDR3 has 13 amino acids. Germline V gives CDR1 SEHNR, CDR2 FQNEAQ (reference sequence). Trimming removed 2 bases from V and 12 bases from J, with 14 bases in between. Authors' data handling: Nucleated cell counts were estimated from reference gene primer amplification. Some clones are missing from TCRdb's copy, which holds only in-frame ones; the method was immunoSEQ multiplex PCR. The DNA was the basis for D and trimming; V, J and clone size are from that table. Here the sample spans around 190,000 clones, about 88% being singletons. Sequencing input: peripheral blood. The chain uses TRBV7-9 and TRBJ2-1; possibly TRBD2 for D (5 bases). This clonotype was sampled from a man aged 50-60 years with COVID-19, enrolled during active disease. CDR3 bases: TGTGCCAGCAGCTTATCGCTCGCGGGTCCGCAGTTCTTC. Translating it yields CASSLSLAGPQFF.